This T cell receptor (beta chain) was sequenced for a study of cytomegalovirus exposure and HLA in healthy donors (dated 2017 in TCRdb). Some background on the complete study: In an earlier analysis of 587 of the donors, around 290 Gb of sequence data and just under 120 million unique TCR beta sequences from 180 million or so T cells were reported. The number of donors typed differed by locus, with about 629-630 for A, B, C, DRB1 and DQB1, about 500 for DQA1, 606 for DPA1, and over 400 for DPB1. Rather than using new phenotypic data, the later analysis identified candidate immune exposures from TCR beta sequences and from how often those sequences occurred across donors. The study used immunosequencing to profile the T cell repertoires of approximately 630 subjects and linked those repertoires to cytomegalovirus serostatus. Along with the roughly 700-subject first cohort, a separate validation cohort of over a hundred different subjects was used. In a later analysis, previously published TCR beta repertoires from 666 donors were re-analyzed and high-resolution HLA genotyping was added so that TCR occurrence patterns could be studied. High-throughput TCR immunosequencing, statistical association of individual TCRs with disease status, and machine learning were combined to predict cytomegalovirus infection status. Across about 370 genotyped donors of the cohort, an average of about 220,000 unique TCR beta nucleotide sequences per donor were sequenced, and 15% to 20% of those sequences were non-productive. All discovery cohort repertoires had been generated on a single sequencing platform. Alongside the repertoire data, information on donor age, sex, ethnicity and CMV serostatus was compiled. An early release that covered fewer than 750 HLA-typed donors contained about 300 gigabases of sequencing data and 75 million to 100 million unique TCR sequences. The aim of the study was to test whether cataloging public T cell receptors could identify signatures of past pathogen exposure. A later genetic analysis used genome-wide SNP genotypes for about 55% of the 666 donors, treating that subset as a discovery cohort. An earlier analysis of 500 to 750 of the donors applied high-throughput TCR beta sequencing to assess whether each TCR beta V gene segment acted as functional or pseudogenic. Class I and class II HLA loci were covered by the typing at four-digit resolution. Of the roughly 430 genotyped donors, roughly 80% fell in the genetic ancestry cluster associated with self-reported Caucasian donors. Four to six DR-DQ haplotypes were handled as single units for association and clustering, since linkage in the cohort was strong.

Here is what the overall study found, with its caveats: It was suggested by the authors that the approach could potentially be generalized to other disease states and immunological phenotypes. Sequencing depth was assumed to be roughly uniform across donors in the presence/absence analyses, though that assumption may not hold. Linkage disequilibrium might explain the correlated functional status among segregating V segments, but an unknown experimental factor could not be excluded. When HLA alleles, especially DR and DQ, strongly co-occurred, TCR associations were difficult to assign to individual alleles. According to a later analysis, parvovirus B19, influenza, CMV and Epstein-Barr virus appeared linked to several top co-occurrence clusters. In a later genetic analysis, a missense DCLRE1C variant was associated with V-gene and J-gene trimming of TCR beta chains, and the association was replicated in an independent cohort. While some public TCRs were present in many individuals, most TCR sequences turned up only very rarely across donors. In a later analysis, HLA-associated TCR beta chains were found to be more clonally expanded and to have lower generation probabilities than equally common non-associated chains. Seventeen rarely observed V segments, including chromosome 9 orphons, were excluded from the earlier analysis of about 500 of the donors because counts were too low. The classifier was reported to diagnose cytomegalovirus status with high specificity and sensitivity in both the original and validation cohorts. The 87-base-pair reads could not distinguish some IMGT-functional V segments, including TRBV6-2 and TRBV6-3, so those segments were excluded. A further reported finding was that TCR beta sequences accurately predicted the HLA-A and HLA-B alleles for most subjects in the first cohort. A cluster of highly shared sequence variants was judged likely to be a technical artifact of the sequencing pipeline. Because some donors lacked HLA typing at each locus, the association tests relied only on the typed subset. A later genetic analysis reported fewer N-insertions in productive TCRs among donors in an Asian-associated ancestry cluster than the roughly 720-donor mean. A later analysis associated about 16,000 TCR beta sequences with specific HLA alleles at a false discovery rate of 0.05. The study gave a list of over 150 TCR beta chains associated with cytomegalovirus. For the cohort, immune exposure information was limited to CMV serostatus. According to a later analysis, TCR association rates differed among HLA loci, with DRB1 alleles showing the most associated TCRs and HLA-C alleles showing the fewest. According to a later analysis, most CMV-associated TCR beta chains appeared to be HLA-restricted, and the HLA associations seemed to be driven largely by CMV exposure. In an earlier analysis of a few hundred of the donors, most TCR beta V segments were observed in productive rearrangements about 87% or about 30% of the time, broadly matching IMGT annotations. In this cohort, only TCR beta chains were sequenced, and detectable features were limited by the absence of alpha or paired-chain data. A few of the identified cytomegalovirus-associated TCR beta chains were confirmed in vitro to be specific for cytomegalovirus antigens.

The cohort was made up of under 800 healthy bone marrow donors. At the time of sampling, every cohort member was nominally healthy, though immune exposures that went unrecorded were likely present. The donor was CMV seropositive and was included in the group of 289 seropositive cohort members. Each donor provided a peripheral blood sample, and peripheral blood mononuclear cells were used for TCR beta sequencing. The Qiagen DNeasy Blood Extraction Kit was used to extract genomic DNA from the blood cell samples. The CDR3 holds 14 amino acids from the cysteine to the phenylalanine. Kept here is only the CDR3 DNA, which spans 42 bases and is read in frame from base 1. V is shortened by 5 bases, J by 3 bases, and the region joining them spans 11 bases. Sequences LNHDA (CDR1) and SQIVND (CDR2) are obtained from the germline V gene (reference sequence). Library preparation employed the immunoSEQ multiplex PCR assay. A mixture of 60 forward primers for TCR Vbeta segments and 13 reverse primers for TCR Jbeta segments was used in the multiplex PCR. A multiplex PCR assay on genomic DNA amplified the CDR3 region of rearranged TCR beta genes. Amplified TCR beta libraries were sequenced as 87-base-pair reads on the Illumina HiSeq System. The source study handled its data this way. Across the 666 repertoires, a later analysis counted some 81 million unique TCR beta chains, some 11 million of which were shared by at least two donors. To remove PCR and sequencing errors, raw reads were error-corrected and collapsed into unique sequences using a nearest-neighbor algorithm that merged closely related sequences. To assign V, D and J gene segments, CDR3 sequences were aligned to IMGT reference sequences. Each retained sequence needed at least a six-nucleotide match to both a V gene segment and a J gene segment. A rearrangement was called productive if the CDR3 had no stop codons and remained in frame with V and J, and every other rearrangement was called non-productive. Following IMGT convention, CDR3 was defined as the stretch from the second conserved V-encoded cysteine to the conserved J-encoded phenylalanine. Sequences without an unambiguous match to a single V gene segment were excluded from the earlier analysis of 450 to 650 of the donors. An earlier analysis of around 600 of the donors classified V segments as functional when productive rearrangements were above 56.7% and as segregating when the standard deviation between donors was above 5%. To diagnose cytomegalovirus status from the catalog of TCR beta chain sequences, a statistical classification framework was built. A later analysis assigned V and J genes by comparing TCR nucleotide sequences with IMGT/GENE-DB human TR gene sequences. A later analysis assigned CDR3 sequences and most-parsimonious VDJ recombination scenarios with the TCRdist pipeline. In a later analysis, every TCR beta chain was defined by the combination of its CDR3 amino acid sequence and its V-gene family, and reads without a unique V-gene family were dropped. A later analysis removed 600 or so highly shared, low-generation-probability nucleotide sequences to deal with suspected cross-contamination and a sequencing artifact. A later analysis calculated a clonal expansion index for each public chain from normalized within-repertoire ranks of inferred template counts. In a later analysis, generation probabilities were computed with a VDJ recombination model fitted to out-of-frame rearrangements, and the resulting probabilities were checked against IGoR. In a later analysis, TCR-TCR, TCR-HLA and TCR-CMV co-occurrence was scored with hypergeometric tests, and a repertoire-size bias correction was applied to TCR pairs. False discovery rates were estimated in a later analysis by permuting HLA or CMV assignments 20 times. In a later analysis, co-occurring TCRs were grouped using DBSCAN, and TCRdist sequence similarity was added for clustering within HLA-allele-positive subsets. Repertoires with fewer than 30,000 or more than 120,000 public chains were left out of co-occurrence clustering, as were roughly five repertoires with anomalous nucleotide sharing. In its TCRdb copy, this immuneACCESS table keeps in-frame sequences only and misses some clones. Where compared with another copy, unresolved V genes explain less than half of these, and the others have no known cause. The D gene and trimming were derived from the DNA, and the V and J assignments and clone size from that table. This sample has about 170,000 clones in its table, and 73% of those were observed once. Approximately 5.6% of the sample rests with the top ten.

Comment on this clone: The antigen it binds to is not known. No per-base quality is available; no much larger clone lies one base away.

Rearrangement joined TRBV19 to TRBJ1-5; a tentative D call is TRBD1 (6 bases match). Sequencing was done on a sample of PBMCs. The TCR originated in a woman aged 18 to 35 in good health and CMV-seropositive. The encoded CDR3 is CASSGNRDNQPQHF. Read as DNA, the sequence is TGTGCCAGTAGTGGTAACAGGGACAATCAGCCCCAGCATTTT.